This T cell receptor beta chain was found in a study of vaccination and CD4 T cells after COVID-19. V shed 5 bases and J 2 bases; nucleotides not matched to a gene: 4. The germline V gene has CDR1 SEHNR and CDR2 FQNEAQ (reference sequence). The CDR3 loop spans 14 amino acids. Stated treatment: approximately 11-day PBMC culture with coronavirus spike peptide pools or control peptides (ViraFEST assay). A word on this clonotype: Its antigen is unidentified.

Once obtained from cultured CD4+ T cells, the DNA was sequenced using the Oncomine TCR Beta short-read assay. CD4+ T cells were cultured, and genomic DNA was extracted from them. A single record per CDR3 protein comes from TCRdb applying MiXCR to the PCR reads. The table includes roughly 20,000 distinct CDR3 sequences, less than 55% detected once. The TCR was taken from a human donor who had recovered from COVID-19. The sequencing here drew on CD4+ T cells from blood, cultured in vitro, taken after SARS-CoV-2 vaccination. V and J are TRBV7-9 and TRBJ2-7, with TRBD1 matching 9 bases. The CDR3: CASSPRTGAYEQYF. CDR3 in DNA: TGTGCCAGCAGCCCCCGGACAGGGGCCTACGAGCAGTACTTC.